The T cell receptor beta chain under discussion was sequenced for a study of blood T cell repertoires in COVID-19. Enrolment of Seattle patients took place during active infection, and they were followed longitudinally. V gave up 1 base and J gave up 6 bases, with 3 bases separating them. The CDR3 is 11 amino acids. Germline V gene data show CDR1 as SGHVS and CDR2 as FNYEAQ. TCRdb's table, derived via immunoSEQ multiplex PCR, lists solely in-frame clones and lacks some. Of about 410,000 clones in the sample, about 89% were seen once. The V gene is TRBV7-6, the J gene TRBJ1-2; D gene unclear. Sequences were obtained from peripheral blood. This receptor was identified in a woman aged 40 to 50 with COVID-19, enrolled during active disease. The CDR3 loop is CASSLVDGYTF. For the CDR3, the DNA is TGTGCCAGCAGCTTAGTCGATGGCTACACCTTC.